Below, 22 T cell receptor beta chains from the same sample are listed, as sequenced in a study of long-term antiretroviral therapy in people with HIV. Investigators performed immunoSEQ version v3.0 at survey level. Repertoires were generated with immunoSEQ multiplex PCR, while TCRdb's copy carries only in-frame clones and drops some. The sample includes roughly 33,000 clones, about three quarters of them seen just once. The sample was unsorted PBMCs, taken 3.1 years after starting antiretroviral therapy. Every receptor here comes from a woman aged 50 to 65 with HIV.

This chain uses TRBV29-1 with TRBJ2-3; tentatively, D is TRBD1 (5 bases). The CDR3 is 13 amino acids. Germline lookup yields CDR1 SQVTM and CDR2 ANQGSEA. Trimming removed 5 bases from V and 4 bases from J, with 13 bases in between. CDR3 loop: CSVPMSGPDTQYF. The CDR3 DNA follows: TGCAGCGTTCCCATGTCAGGGCCAGATACGCAGTATTTT.

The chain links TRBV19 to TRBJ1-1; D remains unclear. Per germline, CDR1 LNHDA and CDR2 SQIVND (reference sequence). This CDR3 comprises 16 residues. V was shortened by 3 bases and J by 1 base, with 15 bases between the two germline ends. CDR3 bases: TGTGCCAGTAGTATCCCCCTCGCGTACCCGAACACTGAAGCTTTCTTT. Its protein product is CASSIPLAYPNTEAFF.

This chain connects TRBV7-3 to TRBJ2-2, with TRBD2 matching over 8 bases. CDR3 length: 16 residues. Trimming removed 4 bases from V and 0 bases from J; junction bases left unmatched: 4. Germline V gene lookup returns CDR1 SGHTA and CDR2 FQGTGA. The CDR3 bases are TGTGCCAGCAGCTGGACGGGGGGGGCGAACACCGGGGAGCTGTTTTTT. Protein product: CASSWTGGANTGELFF. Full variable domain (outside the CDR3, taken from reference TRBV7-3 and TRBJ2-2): GAGVSQTPSNKVTEKGKYVELRCDPISGHTALYWYRQSLGQGPEFLIYFQGTGAADDSGLPNDRFFAVRPEGSVSTLKIQRTERGDSAVYLCASSWTGGANTGELFFGEGSRLTVL.

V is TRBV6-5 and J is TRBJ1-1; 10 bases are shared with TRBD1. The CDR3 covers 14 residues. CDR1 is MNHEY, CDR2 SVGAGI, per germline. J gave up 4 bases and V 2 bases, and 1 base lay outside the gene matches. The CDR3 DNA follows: TGTGCCAGCAGTTACAGGACAGGGGGCACTGAAGCTTTCTTT. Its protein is CASSYRTGGTEAFF.

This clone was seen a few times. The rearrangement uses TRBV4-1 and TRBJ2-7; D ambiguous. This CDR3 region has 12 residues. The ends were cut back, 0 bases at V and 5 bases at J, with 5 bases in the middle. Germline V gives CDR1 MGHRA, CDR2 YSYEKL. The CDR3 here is CASSQETHEQYV. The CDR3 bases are TGCGCCAGCAGCCAAGAAACCCACGAGCAGTACGTC.

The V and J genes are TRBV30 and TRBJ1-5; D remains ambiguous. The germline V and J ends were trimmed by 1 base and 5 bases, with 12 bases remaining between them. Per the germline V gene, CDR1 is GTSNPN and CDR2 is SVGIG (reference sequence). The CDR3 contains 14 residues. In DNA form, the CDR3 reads TGTGCCTGGAGTGGTGGAGGGAAGCATCAGCCCCAGCATTTT. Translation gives CAWSGGGKHQPQHF.

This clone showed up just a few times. CDR3 loop: CASSPGQGVGEQYF. The CDR3 bases are TGTGCCAGCAGCCCGGGACAGGGGGTGGGCGAGCAGTACTTC. The rearrangement links TRBV5-4 to TRBJ2-7; 11 bases agree with TRBD1. Trimming at V came to 4 bases and at J to 6 bases, leaving 6 bases not matched to a gene. The CDR3 is 14 amino acids. The germline V gene has CDR1 SGHNT and CDR2 YYREEE (reference sequence).

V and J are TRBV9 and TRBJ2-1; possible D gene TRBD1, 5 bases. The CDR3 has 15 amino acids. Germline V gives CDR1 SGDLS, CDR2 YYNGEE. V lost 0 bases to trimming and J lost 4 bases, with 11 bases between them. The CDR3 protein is CASSVDGQGYNEQFF. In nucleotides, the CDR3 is TGTGCCAGCAGCGTAGATGGCCAGGGTTACAATGAGCAGTTCTTC.

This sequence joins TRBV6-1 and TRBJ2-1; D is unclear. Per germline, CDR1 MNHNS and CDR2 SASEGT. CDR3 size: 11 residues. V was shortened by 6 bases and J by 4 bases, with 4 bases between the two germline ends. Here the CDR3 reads CASRGYNEQFF. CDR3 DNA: TGTGCCAGCAGGGGGTACAATGAGCAGTTCTTC.

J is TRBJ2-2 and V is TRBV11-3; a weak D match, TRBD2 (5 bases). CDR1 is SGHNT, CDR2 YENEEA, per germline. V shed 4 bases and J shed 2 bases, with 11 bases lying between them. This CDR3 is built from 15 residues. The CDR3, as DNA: TGTGCCAGCAGCTACGATGGGAGTAACACCGGGGAGCTGTTTTTT. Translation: CASSYDGSNTGELFF.

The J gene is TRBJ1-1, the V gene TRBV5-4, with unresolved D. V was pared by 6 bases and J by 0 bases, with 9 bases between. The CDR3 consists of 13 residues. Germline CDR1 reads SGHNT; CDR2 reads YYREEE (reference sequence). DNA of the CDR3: TGTGCCAGCACCTGGACCTTGAACACTGAAGCTTTCTTT. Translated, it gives CASTWTLNTEAFF.

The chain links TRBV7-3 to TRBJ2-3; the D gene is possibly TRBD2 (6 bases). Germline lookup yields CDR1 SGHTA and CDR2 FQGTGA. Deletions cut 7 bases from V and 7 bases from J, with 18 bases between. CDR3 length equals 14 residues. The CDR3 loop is CASNLGGASYTQYF. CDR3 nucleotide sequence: TGTGCCAGCAACCTTGGCGGGGCCTCTTATACGCAGTATTTT.

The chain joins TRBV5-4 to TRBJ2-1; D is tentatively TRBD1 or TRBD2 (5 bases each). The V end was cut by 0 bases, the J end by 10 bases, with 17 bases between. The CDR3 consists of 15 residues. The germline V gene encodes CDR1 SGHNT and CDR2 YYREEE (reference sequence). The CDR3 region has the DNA TGTGCCAGCAGCTTGGGAGGGACCAAAATGGGGGAGCAGTTCTTC. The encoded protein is CASSLGGTKMGEQFF.

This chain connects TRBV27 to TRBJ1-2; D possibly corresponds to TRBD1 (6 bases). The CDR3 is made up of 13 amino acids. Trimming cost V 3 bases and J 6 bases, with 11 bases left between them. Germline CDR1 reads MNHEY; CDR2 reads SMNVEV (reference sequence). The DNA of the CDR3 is TGTGCCAGCAGTTTGTCGGGGGCGCATGGCTACACCTTC. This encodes CASSLSGAHGYTF.

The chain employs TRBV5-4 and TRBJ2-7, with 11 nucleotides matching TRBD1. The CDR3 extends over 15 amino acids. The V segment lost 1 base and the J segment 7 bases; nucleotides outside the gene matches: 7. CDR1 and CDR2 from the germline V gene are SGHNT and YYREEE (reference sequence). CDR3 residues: CASSLRGQGAEEQYV. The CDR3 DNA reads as TGTGCCAGCAGCTTGCGCGGACAGGGGGCAGAAGAGCAGTACGTC.

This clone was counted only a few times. As DNA, the CDR3 is TGCGCCAGCAGCCCGTTAATGACAGAGCTATTCGGCTACACCTTC. As protein: CASSPLMTELFGYTF. The chain couples TRBV4-1 to TRBJ1-2; possible D gene TRBD1, 5 bases. Germline values: CDR1 MGHRA, CDR2 YSYEKL. Trimming took 4 bases from V and 8 from J, leaving 20 bases between them. The CDR3 has 15 residues.

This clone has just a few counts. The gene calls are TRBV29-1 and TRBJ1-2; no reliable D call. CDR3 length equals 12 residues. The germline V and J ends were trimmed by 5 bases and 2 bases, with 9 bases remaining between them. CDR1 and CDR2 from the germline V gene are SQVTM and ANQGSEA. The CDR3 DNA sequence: TGCAGCGTTCTCCAGACCAACTATGGCTACACCTTC. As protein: CSVLQTNYGYTF. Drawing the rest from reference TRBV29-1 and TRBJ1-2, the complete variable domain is SAVISQKPSRDICQRGTSLTIQCQVDSQVTMMFWYRQQPGQSLTLIATANQGSEATYESGFVIDKFPISRPNLTFSTLTVSNMSPEDSSIYLCSVLQTNYGYTFGSGTRLTVV.

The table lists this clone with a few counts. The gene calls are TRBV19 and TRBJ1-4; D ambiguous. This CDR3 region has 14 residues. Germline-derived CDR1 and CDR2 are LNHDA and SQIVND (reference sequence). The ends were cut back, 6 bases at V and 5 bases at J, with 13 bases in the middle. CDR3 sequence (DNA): TGTGCCAGTAGGCACGCGGGATCAAATGAAAAACTGTTTTTT. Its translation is CASRHAGSNEKLFF.

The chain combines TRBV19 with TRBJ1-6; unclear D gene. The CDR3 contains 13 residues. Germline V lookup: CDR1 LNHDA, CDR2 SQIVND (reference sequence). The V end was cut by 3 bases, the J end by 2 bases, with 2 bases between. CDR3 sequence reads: CASSIAYNSPLHF. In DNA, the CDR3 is TGTGCCAGTAGTATCGCCTATAATTCACCCCTCCACTTT. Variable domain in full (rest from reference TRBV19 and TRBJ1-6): DGGITQSPKYLFRKEGQNVTLSCEQNLNHDAMYWYRQDPGQGLRLIYYSQIVNDFQKGDIAEGYSVSREKKESFPLTVTSAQKNPTAFYLCASSIAYNSPLHFGNGTRLTVT.

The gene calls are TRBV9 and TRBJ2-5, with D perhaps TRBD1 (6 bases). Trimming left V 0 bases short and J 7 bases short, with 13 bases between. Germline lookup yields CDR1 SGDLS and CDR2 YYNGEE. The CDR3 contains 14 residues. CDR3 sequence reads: CASSVALGAGTQYF. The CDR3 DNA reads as TGTGCCAGCAGCGTAGCTCTGGGGGCTGGGACCCAGTACTTC.

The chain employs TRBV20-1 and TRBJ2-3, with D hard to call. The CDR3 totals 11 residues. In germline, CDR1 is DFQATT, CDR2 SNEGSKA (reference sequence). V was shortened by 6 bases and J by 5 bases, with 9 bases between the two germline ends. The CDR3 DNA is TGCAGTGCGTCCCTTGGAGATACGCAGTATTTT. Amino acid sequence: CSASLGDTQYF.

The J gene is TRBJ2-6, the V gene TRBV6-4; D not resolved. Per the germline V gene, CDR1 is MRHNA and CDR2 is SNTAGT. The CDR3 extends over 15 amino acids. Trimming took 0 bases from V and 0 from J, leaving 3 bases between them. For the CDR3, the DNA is TGTGCCAGCAGTGACTCCAGCTCTGGGGCCAACGTCCTGACTTTC. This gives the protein CASSDSSSGANVLTF.